One sample yielded the 27 T cell receptor beta chains listed below, sequenced in a study of cytomegalovirus exposure and HLA in healthy donors. Clones were sequenced by immunoSEQ multiplex PCR, and TCRdb holds only the in-frame ones, with some missing. Of over 200,000 clones listed, roughly 80% are singletons. Sequencing used PBMCs. Receptors were obtained from a woman between 18 and 30 years old in good health and CMV-seronegative.

V usage is TRBV28 and J usage is TRBJ1-2; 7 nucleotides line up with TRBD1. Germline lookup yields CDR1 MDHEN and CDR2 SYDVKM. The CDR3 covers 14 residues. With V trimmed by 5 bases and J by 7 bases, 10 bases remained unmatched. The CDR3 DNA is TGTGCCAGCAGTCAACAGGGGCCTCAGGTTGGCTACACCTTC. Amino acids: CASSQQGPQVGYTF.

The chain couples TRBV6-6 to TRBJ2-7; 11 bases are shared with TRBD2. The germline gives CDR1 MNHNY, CDR2 SVGAGI (reference sequence). The trim removed 7 bases at V and 7 bases at J, leaving 9 bases unmatched. There are 14 residues in the CDR3. The CDR3 DNA reads as TGTGCCAGCACTAGACTAGCGGGAACGGGAGAGCAGTACTTC. Protein product: CASTRLAGTGEQYF.

In this sample, this clone turned up a few times. The junction does not match germline at one end; this may be a read error. The V gene is TRBV27, the J gene TRBJ1-5; 8 nucleotides align to TRBD1. The CDR3 has 17 amino acids. Germline CDR1 and CDR2: MNHEY and SMNVEV (reference sequence). The DNA of the CDR3 is TGTGCCAGCAGTTTATCGGCGGACAGGGTTGGCAAACAGCCCCAGCATTTT. This codes for CASSLSADRVGKQPQHF.

This chain uses TRBV6-1 with TRBJ1-4; D is unresolved. Germline V CDR1 and CDR2: MNHNS, SASEGT. There are 12 residues in the CDR3. With 5 bases removed from V and 8 bases from J, the gap between germline ends came to 9 bases. The CDR3 loop reads CASSILWEKLFF. CDR3 DNA: TGTGCCAGCAGTATACTCTGGGAAAAACTGTTTTTT.

This clone was detected only a few times. The V call is TRBV27, the J call TRBJ1-6; a possible D gene is TRBD1 (5 bases). The germline V gene has CDR1 MNHEY and CDR2 SMNVEV (reference sequence). The V end was cut by 6 bases, the J end by 7 bases, with 16 bases between. CDR3 length: 15 amino acids. DNA for the CDR3: TGTGCCAGCAGACTCAACAGGAACGGGAATTCACCCCTCCACTTT. It yields the protein CASRLNRNGNSPLHF.

This clone was seen more than once but under ten times. V usage is TRBV6-5 and J usage is TRBJ1-3; D remains ambiguous. Per germline, CDR1 MNHEY and CDR2 SVGAGI. The CDR3 is 12 amino acids. V was pared by 6 bases and J by 4 bases, with 7 bases between. The CDR3 here is CASSSRGNTIYF. CDR3 nucleotide sequence: TGTGCCAGCAGCAGTAGGGGAAACACCATATATTTT.

This chain joins TRBV28 and TRBJ2-7; D might be TRBD1 or TRBD2, each matching 6 bases. Per germline, CDR1 MDHEN and CDR2 SYDVKM. V was cut by 6 bases and J by 5 bases, with 17 bases left in between. The CDR3 spans 14 residues. CDR3 sequence: CASSSLGGGDEQYF. The CDR3 nucleotides read TGTGCCAGCAGCTCCCTAGGGGGAGGCGACGAGCAGTACTTC.

This chain connects TRBV25-1 to TRBJ2-1, with 15 nucleotides matching TRBD2. The germline CDR1 and CDR2 sequences are MGHDK and SYGVNS. J was trimmed by 6 bases and V by 8 bases; bases with no gene match: 2. The CDR3 is made up of 14 amino acids. Written as DNA, the CDR3 is TGTGCCAGCGGGGGACTAGCGGGGGGCAATGAGCAGTTCTTC. It codes for CASGGLAGGNEQFF.

This chain uses TRBV2 with TRBJ1-2, with a weak D call TRBD1 (6 bases). Germline V lookup: CDR1 SNHLY, CDR2 FYNNEI. V gave up 1 base and J gave up 8 bases, with 14 bases separating them. The CDR3 spans 14 residues. This CDR3 reads CASSEEGQVNGYTF. The CDR3 nucleotides read TGTGCCAGCAGTGAAGAGGGACAAGTAAACGGCTACACCTTC. Full variable domain (remainder filled in from reference TRBV2 and TRBJ1-2): EPEVTQTPSHQVTQMGQEVILRCVPISNHLYFYWYRQILGQKVEFLVSFYNNEISEKSEIFDDQFSVERPDGSNFTLKIRSTKLEDSAMYFCASSEEGQVNGYTFGSGTRLTVV.

V gene TRBV9 combines with J gene TRBJ2-4; the match to TRBD1 covers 9 bases. Germline lookup yields CDR1 SGDLS and CDR2 YYNGEE. The CDR3 has 16 residues. The trim removed 0 bases at V and 3 bases at J, leaving 4 bases unmatched. This CDR3 is CASSVASTGGKNIQYF. In DNA form, the CDR3 reads TGTGCCAGCAGCGTAGCTTCGACAGGGGGCAAAAACATTCAGTACTTC.

This clone was observed a few times. The chain combines TRBV19 with TRBJ1-6; 9 positions agree with TRBD1. Germline V CDR1 and CDR2: LNHDA, SQIVND (reference sequence). J gave up 7 bases and V 5 bases, and 9 bases lay outside the gene matches. This CDR3 comprises 16 residues. The CDR3 coding sequence is TGTGCCAGTAGTCCCCAGGGCGGACAGGGGAATTCACCCCTCCACTTT. This sequence encodes CASSPQGGQGNSPLHF. Together with reference TRBV19 and TRBJ1-6, the CDR3 gives the full variable domain: DGGITQSPKYLFRKEGQNVTLSCEQNLNHDAMYWYRQDPGQGLRLIYYSQIVNDFQKGDIAEGYSVSREKKESFPLTVTSAQKNPTAFYLCASSPQGGQGNSPLHFGNGTRLTVT.

Concerning this clone: The sample carries other DNA sequences with the same CDR3. This chain links TRBV5-1 with TRBJ1-4; D is undetermined. This CDR3 is 14 amino acids long. From germline, CDR1 is SGHRS and CDR2 YFSETQ. Trimming stripped 0 bases from V and 0 bases from J, with 3 bases between. The CDR3, as DNA: TGCGCCAGCAGCTTGGGTGCAACTAATGAAAAACTGTTTTTT. It specifies CASSLGATNEKLFF.

The chain uses TRBV7-2 and TRBJ2-7; the D is unclear. This CDR3 spans 12 amino acids. V was shortened by 2 bases and J by 4 bases, with 6 bases between the two germline ends. Germline V CDR1 and CDR2: SGHTA, FQGNSA. This CDR3 is CASSLPAYEQYF. CDR3 bases: TGTGCCAGCAGCTTACCCGCTTACGAGCAGTACTTC.

The V gene is TRBV27, the J gene TRBJ1-5, with D perhaps matching TRBD1 (5 bases). Germline V CDR1 and CDR2: MNHEY, SMNVEV (reference sequence). The CDR3 is made up of 16 amino acids. The V end was cut by 5 bases, the J end by 6 bases, with 20 bases between. The CDR3 reads CASSSHSRGSGQPQHF. CDR3 bases: TGTGCCAGCAGTAGCCACTCAAGGGGCAGCGGTCAGCCCCAGCATTTT.

The chain joins TRBV19 to TRBJ2-5; 8 bases are a match to TRBD1. In germline, CDR1 is LNHDA, CDR2 SQIVND (reference sequence). Germline trimming cut 4 bases from V and 3 bases from J; bases unmatched to any gene: 7. The CDR3 sequence is 15 residues long. CDR3 in amino acids: CASSSLSTGEETQYF. In DNA form, the CDR3 reads TGTGCCAGTAGTAGCCTCTCGACAGGGGAAGAGACCCAGTACTTC.

This chain joins TRBV6-6 and TRBJ1-1; no clear D. Germline V lookup: CDR1 MNHNY, CDR2 SVGAGI (reference sequence). The CDR3 consists of 13 residues. Trimming pared 4 bases from V and 2 bases from J, leaving 8 bases between. Written as DNA, the CDR3 is TGTGCCAGCAGTTCACGACCTAACACTGAAGCTTTCTTT. This codes for CASSSRPNTEAFF.

The J gene is TRBJ2-1, the V gene TRBV6-6, with D possibly being TRBD2 (5 bases). CDR3 size: 14 residues. Trimming removed 8 bases from V and 0 bases from J, with 11 bases in between. Germline values: CDR1 MNHNY, CDR2 SVGAGI (reference sequence). The DNA for the CDR3 is TGTGCCAGCGTGGACTCTTCCTCCTACAATGAGCAGTTCTTC. It codes for CASVDSSSYNEQFF.

This chain joins TRBV30 and TRBJ1-2; TRBD1 aligns across 10 bases. Losses at the gene ends were 5 bases for V and 8 bases for J; bases not matched to a gene: 8. CDR1 is GTSNPN, CDR2 SVGIG, per germline (reference sequence). The CDR3 is 13 residues long. The chain's CDR3 is CAWHDRGREGYTF. CDR3 DNA: TGTGCCTGGCACGACAGGGGGCGAGAAGGCTACACCTTC. The complete variable domain, with remaining parts taken from reference TRBV30 and TRBJ1-2, reads SQTIHQWPATLVQPVGSPLSLECTVEGTSNPNLYWYRQAAGRGLQLLFYSVGIGQISSEVPQNLSASRPQDRQFILSSKKLLLSDSGFYLCAWHDRGREGYTFGSGTRLTVV.

The genes are TRBV28 and TRBJ1-3, with a tentative D call TRBD1 (5 bases). The CDR3 contains 14 residues. The germline CDR1 and CDR2 sequences are MDHEN and SYDVKM. Trimming left V 6 bases short and J 2 bases short, with 11 bases between. The CDR3: CASRPGTAGNTIYF. The CDR3, as DNA: TGTGCCAGCAGGCCCGGGACCGCTGGAAACACCATATATTTT.

The V and J genes are TRBV7-9 and TRBJ1-2; tentative D call: TRBD1 (5 bases). The germline V and J ends were trimmed by 5 bases and 4 bases, with 20 bases remaining between them. CDR1 is SEHNR, CDR2 FQNEAQ, per germline (reference sequence). The CDR3 spans 16 residues. The CDR3 nucleotides are TGTGCCAGCAGCACCCGATCTCCGACAGAGCTCTATGGCTACACCTTC. It codes for CASSTRSPTELYGYTF.

The genes are TRBV28 and TRBJ2-2; D is uncertain. V was shortened by 4 bases and J by 3 bases, with 12 bases between the two germline ends. CDR1 and CDR2 from the germline V gene are MDHEN and SYDVKM. The CDR3 length is 15 residues. The CDR3 nucleotides are TGTGCCAGCAGTTCCGGGTTGTTTGACACCGGGGAGCTGTTTTTT. Protein sequence: CASSSGLFDTGELFF.

The chain couples TRBV4-1 to TRBJ2-1; TRBD1 matches 10 bases. The CDR3 spans 15 residues. Per germline, CDR1 MGHRA and CDR2 YSYEKL. The junction had 5 bases not matched to a gene; V was cut back by 0 bases and J by 9 bases. The CDR3 reads CASSQDVGQGSEQFF. In nucleotides, the CDR3 is TGCGCCAGCAGCCAAGATGTGGGACAGGGGAGTGAGCAGTTCTTC.

The rearrangement joins TRBV9 to TRBJ2-1; D may match TRBD1 or TRBD2 (6 bases each). The CDR3 spans 14 residues. Per germline, CDR1 SGDLS and CDR2 YYNGEE. Trimming stripped 8 bases from V and 0 bases from J, with 12 bases between. The CDR3 sequence: CASQGGTSYNEQFF. As DNA, the CDR3 is TGTGCCAGTCAAGGGGGGACCTCCTACAATGAGCAGTTCTTC.

This chain connects TRBV28 to TRBJ1-1; no firm D call. V was pared by 10 bases and J by 3 bases, with 9 bases between. Germline V gives CDR1 MDHEN, CDR2 SYDVKM. The CDR3 is 11 amino acids. As DNA, the CDR3 is TGTGCCACTCGGGGTGACACTGAAGCTTTCTTT. This translates into CATRGDTEAFF. Complete variable domain (other parts from reference TRBV28 and TRBJ1-1): DVKVTQSSRYLVKRTGEKVFLECVQDMDHENMFWYRQDPGLGLRLIYFSYDVKMKEKGDIPEGYSVSREKKERFSLILESASTNQTSMYLCATRGDTEAFFGQGTRLTVV.

The rearrangement uses TRBV9 and TRBJ1-4; D is undetermined. V lost 5 bases and J 8 bases, leaving 13 bases between the germline ends. Germline V CDR1 and CDR2: SGDLS, YYNGEE. The CDR3 consists of 13 residues. This chain's CDR3 is CASRGGSGEKLFF. The DNA of the CDR3 is TGTGCCAGCAGAGGCGGGTCGGGAGAAAAACTGTTTTTT.

V and J are TRBV9 and TRBJ1-2; weak D call: TRBD1 (6 bases). Between the trimmed V and J ends, which lost 4 bases and 4 bases, there was a span of 14 bases. The CDR3 has 14 amino acids. Looked up from germline, CDR1 is SGDLS and CDR2 is YYNGEE. CDR3 bases: TGTGCCAGCAGCTTTCAGGGGCTCGGCTATGGCTACACCTTC. It codes for CASSFQGLGYGYTF.

The genes are TRBV6-5 and TRBJ2-7, with D uncertain. Trimming shortened V by 2 bases and J by 5 bases, and 13 bases separated the two germline ends. Germline V gene data show CDR1 as MNHEY and CDR2 as SVGAGI. This CDR3 is built from 14 residues. CDR3 protein: CASSYGQRSHEQYF. The CDR3 nucleotides are TGTGCCAGCAGTTACGGGCAGAGAAGCCACGAGCAGTACTTC.